This T cell receptor (beta chain) was sequenced for a study of metastatic and nonmetastatic thyroid tumors. MiXCR re-clonotyped the PCR reads for TCRdb. Among fewer than 40,000 clones listed, 20% to 25% were seen once. Patients were all untreated before their thyroid surgery. The CDR3 extends over 18 amino acids. Trimming pared 4 bases from V and 2 bases from J, leaving 22 bases between. Per germline, CDR1 SGHRS and CDR2 YFSETQ. This TCR came from a male donor with papillary thyroid cancer or a benign thyroid nodule (not recorded which). Some clones in this sample may be carry-over from other donors' samples. What was sequenced was tumor tissue. The chain links TRBV5-1 to TRBJ2-1; D uncertain. The CDR3, as DNA: TGCGCCAGCAGCCAGGACCAGAGTTGGGTACCGACCTACAATGAGCAGTTCTTC. The encoded protein is CASSQDQSWVPTYNEQFF. Combining the CDR3 with reference TRBV5-1 and TRBJ2-1 gives the whole variable domain KAGVTQTPRYLIKTRGQQVTLSCSPISGHRSVSWYQQTPGQGLQFLFEYFSETQRNKGNFPGRFSGRQFSNSRSEMNVSTLELGDSALYLCASSQDQSWVPTYNEQFFGPGTRLTVL.